These 10 T cell receptor beta chains were all obtained from the same sample, sequenced in a study of blood T cell repertoires in COVID-19. Only in-frame clones appear in the TCRdb table, and some are missing; sequencing was by immunoSEQ multiplex PCR. This repertoire shows 95,000 to 150,000 clones, 90% found once; its top ten account for 3.5% to 4%. Material: peripheral blood. Receptor source: an older woman with COVID-19, enrolled during active disease.

This chain joins TRBV4-1 and TRBJ1-1; TRBD1 aligns across 9 bases. CDR3 length: 15 amino acids. The V segment lost 1 base and the J segment 5 bases; nucleotides outside the gene matches: 5. In germline, CDR1 is MGHRA, CDR2 YSYEKL. The CDR3 DNA sequence: TGCGCCAGCAGCCAAGCCTACAGGGGGCGGACTGAAGCTTTCTTT. Its protein product is CASSQAYRGRTEAFF.

The CDR3 is CASSPRGQGAKGTQYF. The CDR3, as DNA: TGTGCCAGCAGCCCCCGGGGACAGGGGGCGAAGGGGACCCAGTACTTC. The rearrangement links TRBV7-9 to TRBJ2-5; 12 nucleotides match TRBD1. J lost 7 bases, V lost 5 bases, and 11 bases had no gene match. This CDR3 has 16 residues. Germline loops: CDR1 SEHNR, CDR2 FQNEAQ (reference sequence).

J is TRBJ1-2 and V is TRBV4-3; weak D call: TRBD1 (6 bases). Germline CDR1 and CDR2: LGHNA and YSLEER. V lost 1 base and J lost 7, with 13 bases in between. This CDR3 comprises 14 residues. The DNA of the CDR3 is TGCGCCAGCAGCCAAGCACAGGGCGAGGTTGGCTACACCTTC. This codes for CASSQAQGEVGYTF.

The chain links TRBV5-1 to TRBJ2-1, with 9 bases fitting TRBD2. The CDR3 consists of 15 residues. The germline CDR1 and CDR2 sequences are SGHRS and YFSETQ. J lost 3 bases, V lost 0 bases, and 1 base had no gene match. The CDR3 sequence: CASSLGGGDYNEQFF. CDR3 nucleotide sequence: TGCGCCAGCAGCTTGGGCGGGGGGGACTACAATGAGCAGTTCTTC.

The CDR3 protein is CASSLLWSSGNTIYF. The DNA of the CDR3 is TGTGCCAGCAGCTTACTATGGAGCTCTGGAAACACCATATATTTT. The chain joins TRBV7-2 to TRBJ1-3; D ambiguous. There are 15 residues in the CDR3. The ends were cut back, 2 bases at V and 0 bases at J, with 8 bases in the middle. CDR1 is SGHTA, CDR2 FQGNSA, per germline.

This clone was recorded only once. The chain is built from TRBV18 and TRBJ1-6; 8 nucleotides align to TRBD1. CDR1 is KGHSH and CDR2 is LQKENI in the germline V gene. The ends lost 3 bases at V and 9 bases at J; junction bases unmatched: 7. The CDR3 sequence is 15 residues long. CDR3 bases: TGTGCCAGCTCACCCGACGGACAGGGCTTTTCACCCCTCCACTTT. Translating gives CASSPDGQGFSPLHF.

The rearrangement joins TRBV2 to TRBJ1-4; D is unresolved. V was pared by 7 bases and J by 8 bases, with 11 bases between. Germline CDR1 and CDR2: SNHLY and FYNNEI. The CDR3 totals 12 residues. The CDR3 reads CASITRSEKLFF. As DNA, the CDR3 is TGTGCCAGCATCACGAGGTCGGAAAAACTGTTTTTT.

The chain joins TRBV5-1 to TRBJ2-7; 7 bases map to TRBD1. The CDR3 sequence is 15 residues long. Germline CDR1 and CDR2: SGHRS and YFSETQ. J lost 3 bases, V lost 0 bases, and 6 bases had no gene match. CDR3 sequence reads: CASSLGPGQIYEQYF. The CDR3 DNA is TGCGCCAGCAGCTTGGGTCCGGGACAGATCTACGAGCAGTACTTC.

The gene calls are TRBV5-4 and TRBJ2-2; TRBD1 aligns across 12 bases. V dropped 4 bases and J dropped 7; count of bases not matched to a gene: 8. This CDR3 has 16 amino acids. In germline, CDR1 is SGHNT, CDR2 YYREEE (reference sequence). This chain's CDR3 is CASSGTGGLQLGELFF. The CDR3 bases are TGTGCCAGCAGCGGGACAGGGGGCCTACAACTCGGGGAGCTGTTTTTT.

The chain combines TRBV18 with TRBJ2-5; 9 bases agree with TRBD1. Germline CDR1 KGHSH, CDR2 LQKENI. The junction had 2 bases not matched to a gene; V was cut back by 0 bases and J by 3 bases. The CDR3 has 15 amino acids. The CDR3 region is CASSPPGQGKETQYF. The CDR3 bases are TGTGCCAGCTCACCACCGGGACAGGGTAAAGAGACCCAGTACTTC.